This entry lists 21 T cell receptor beta chains sequenced from one sample in a study of vaccination effects on CD4 cells after COVID-19. This table comes from immunoSEQ multiplex PCR, and its TCRdb copy is limited to in-frame clones, with some not included. Seen here are tens of thousands of clones, over 65% observed once, and the top ten hold approximately 2.4%. The culture ran for 10 days before CD4+ T cells were isolated. All study participants received two doses of BNT162b2 or mRNA-1273 vaccine. Their antigen targets remain unknown. Sequences were derived from CD4+ T cells from PBMCs cultured without peptide, sampled after COVID-19 vaccination. Receptors were obtained from a human donor who received a COVID-19 vaccine.

This clone occurred once. The chain links TRBV5-8 to TRBJ1-4; D uncertain. The germline V gene encodes CDR1 SGHTS and CDR2 YDEGEE. With 0 bases removed from V and 3 bases from J, the gap between germline ends came to 9 bases. The length of the CDR3 is 15 residues. For the CDR3, the DNA is TGTGCCAGCAGCTTGGGTTTCGCAGCTAATGAAAAACTGTTTTTT. It translates to CASSLGFAANEKLFF.

The rearrangement links TRBV19 to TRBJ2-3, with 9 bases fitting TRBD1. J gave up 5 bases and V 5 bases, and 8 bases lay outside the gene matches. The CDR3 loop spans 15 amino acids. Germline values: CDR1 LNHDA, CDR2 SQIVND (reference sequence). The CDR3 loop is CASSLTGGERDTQYF. DNA of the CDR3: TGTGCCAGTAGTTTGACAGGGGGAGAACGAGATACGCAGTATTTT.

This chain uses TRBV11-2 with TRBJ2-7; the D gene is possibly TRBD2 (6 bases). The CDR3 covers 12 residues. CDR1 is SGHAT, CDR2 FQNNGV, per germline. The V gene lost 0 bases and the J gene lost 8 bases, with 8 bases spanning the gap. DNA of the CDR3: TGTGCCAGCAGCTTAGAGGGGGGTAAGCAGTACGTC. Its protein is CASSLEGGKQYV.

The rearrangement joins TRBV5-1 to TRBJ1-1; D is unresolved. This CDR3 spans 12 amino acids. The V and J ends lost 4 bases and 0 bases respectively, with 4 bases between them. Looked up from germline, CDR1 is SGHRS and CDR2 is YFSETQ. The CDR3 here is CASSRVNTEAFF. CDR3 sequence (DNA): TGCGCCAGCAGCCGGGTGAACACTGAAGCTTTCTTT.

The chain joins TRBV6-5 to TRBJ2-2; TRBD1 matches at 8 bases. V dropped 6 bases and J dropped 7; count of bases not matched to a gene: 7. Germline V gene data show CDR1 as MNHEY and CDR2 as SVGAGI. This CDR3 region has 14 residues. CDR3 sequence: CASSPDRVGGELFF. In DNA, the CDR3 is TGTGCCAGCAGCCCGGACAGGGTGGGCGGGGAGCTGTTTTTT.

This clone was counted between two and nine times. This chain joins TRBV9 and TRBJ1-6; D not certain. Looked up from germline, CDR1 is SGDLS and CDR2 is YYNGEE. This CDR3 spans 15 amino acids. V was cut by 4 bases and J by 4 bases, with 12 bases left in between. CDR3 loop: CASSLDLGYNSPLHF. As DNA, the CDR3 is TGTGCCAGCAGCCTCGATTTAGGGTATAATTCACCCCTCCACTTT.

The rearrangement uses TRBV10-1 and TRBJ2-1; 10 nucleotides line up with TRBD2. The CDR3 sequence is 17 residues long. After removal of 5 bases from V and 6 bases from J, the junction contained 13 bases not matched to a gene. Germline V CDR1 and CDR2: WNHNN, SYGVQD (reference sequence). Written as DNA, the CDR3 is TGCGCCAGCAGTAAATCGTCGTCCAGCGGGGGGGCCAATGAGCAGTTCTTC. This codes for CASSKSSSSGGANEQFF.

This clone appeared a single time. The chain combines TRBV5-1 with TRBJ2-3; D remains ambiguous. Germline V gene sequence: CDR1 SGHRS, CDR2 YFSETQ. The CDR3 consists of 13 residues. Trimming shortened V by 0 bases and J by 2 bases, and 4 bases separated the two germline ends. The DNA of the CDR3 is TGCGCCAGCAGCTTGGGTATCACAGATACGCAGTATTTT. Protein product: CASSLGITDTQYF.

The V call is TRBV12-5, the J call TRBJ2-4; possibly TRBD1 or TRBD2 for D (5 bases each). This CDR3 contains 12 residues. The V end lost 2 bases, the J end lost 14 bases, and 13 bases lay between the germline ends. CDR1 is LGHNT and CDR2 is FRNRAP in the germline V gene. CDR3 DNA sequence: TGTGCTAGTGGTTTGAACCGGGACCGGGAGTACTTC. Translating gives CASGLNRDREYF.

The chain recombines TRBV7-2 with TRBJ1-1; 7 nucleotides match TRBD1. The CDR3 totals 13 residues. The germline CDR1 and CDR2 sequences are SGHTA and FQGNSA. Unmatched junction bases numbered 1, after V lost 5 bases and J lost 1 base. Here the CDR3 DNA reads TGTGCCAGCAGCCGACAGGGGAACACTGAAGCTTTCTTT. It yields the protein CASSRQGNTEAFF. Looking up the rest from reference TRBV7-2 and TRBJ1-1 gives the full variable domain: GAGVSQSPSNKVTEKGKDVELRCDPISGHTALYWYRQSLGQGLEFLIYFQGNSAPDKSGLPSDRFSAERTGGSVSTLTIQRTQQEDSAVYLCASSRQGNTEAFFGQGTRLTVV.

The chain carries TRBV7-3 and TRBJ1-5; weak D call: TRBD1 (5 bases). The germline V and J ends were trimmed by 4 bases and 2 bases, with 9 bases remaining between them. CDR3 length: 14 amino acids. Germline V lookup: CDR1 SGHTA, CDR2 FQGTGA. The CDR3 nucleotides are TGTGCCAGCAGCTCCCTGGGGGGCAATCAGCCCCAGCATTTT. It codes for CASSSLGGNQPQHF.

This rearrangement joins TRBV6-5 to TRBJ2-7; D possibly matches TRBD1 or TRBD2 (7 bases each). Germline V lookup: CDR1 MNHEY, CDR2 SVGAGI. The CDR3 extends over 15 amino acids. V shed 5 bases and J shed 2 bases, with 16 bases lying between them. CDR3 nucleotide sequence: TGTGCCAGCAGTCATGCAGGGGGGGCCACCTACGAGCAGTACGTC. This encodes CASSHAGGATYEQYV.

The chain is built from TRBV12-3 or TRBV12-4 and TRBJ2-1; D gene ambiguous. V lost 5 bases, J lost 5 bases, and 7 bases lay in between. This CDR3 comprises 12 residues. The chain's CDR3 is CASSPRDNEQFF. The CDR3 nucleotides read TGTGCCAGCAGTCCTCGGGACAATGAGCAGTTCTTC.

This CDR3 reads CASSQGGSNYGYTF. The CDR3 bases are TGTGCCAGCAGCCAAGGGGGCTCGAACTATGGCTACACCTTC. V usage is TRBV6-1 and J usage is TRBJ1-2; 7 bases align to TRBD1. Trimming removed 6 bases from V and 2 bases from J; junction bases left unmatched: 6. Germline CDR1 is MNHNS and CDR2 is SASEGT. CDR3 length equals 14 residues.

V and J are TRBV2 and TRBJ1-3; 7 bases fit TRBD1. J gave up 1 base and V 6 bases, and 3 bases lay outside the gene matches. CDR1 is SNHLY and CDR2 is FYNNEI in the germline V gene. The CDR3 is 14 amino acids. CDR3 protein: CASSATGSGNTIYF. The CDR3 DNA sequence: TGTGCCAGCAGCGCGACAGGGTCTGGAAACACCATATATTTT.

This clone came up a few times. This sequence joins TRBV21-1 and TRBJ1-1; TRBD1, as called in the table, went unchecked against the DNA. TRBV21-1 is designated a pseudogene. The CDR3 extends over 12 amino acids. The DNA of the CDR3 is TGTGCCAGCAGCCAGGCGAACACTGAAGCTTTCTTT. Residues: CASSQANTEAFF.

The rearrangement uses TRBV7-2 and TRBJ1-6, with D perhaps TRBD1 (6 bases). The CDR3 is 14 amino acids. Germline-derived CDR1 and CDR2 are SGHTA and FQGNSA. Trimming left V 2 bases short and J 8 bases short, with 10 bases between. CDR3 coding DNA: TGTGCCAGCAGCTTACGGGGGCGGGATTCACCCCTCCACTTT. The encoded protein is CASSLRGRDSPLHF. Supplemented by reference TRBV7-2 and TRBJ1-6, the full variable domain reads GAGVSQSPSNKVTEKGKDVELRCDPISGHTALYWYRQSLGQGLEFLIYFQGNSAPDKSGLPSDRFSAERTGGSVSTLTIQRTQQEDSAVYLCASSLRGRDSPLHFGNGTRLTVT.

By proportion, this clone is medium-sized. The CDR3 nucleotides are TGCGCCAGCAGCTCACAGCGAAGCTCCTACAATGAGCAGTTCTTC. Translation: CASSSQRSSYNEQFF. The chain couples TRBV5-1 to TRBJ2-1; D gene unclear. The CDR3 extends over 15 amino acids. Germline lookup yields CDR1 SGHRS and CDR2 YFSETQ. V shed 3 bases and J shed 0 bases, with 10 bases lying between them.

This clone was recorded a few times. The chain carries TRBV27 and TRBJ2-1, with 11 bases matching TRBD2. The V gene's germline CDR1 is MNHEY and CDR2 SMNVEV (reference sequence). The J segment lost 10 bases and the V segment lost 4 bases, leaving 18 bases of the junction unmatched. The CDR3 spans 18 residues. The CDR3 loop is CASSSLAGGPTMFVEQFF. The CDR3, as DNA: TGTGCCAGCAGTTCGCTAGCGGGGGGCCCTACAATGTTTGTGGAGCAGTTCTTC.

The chain links TRBV19 to TRBJ2-5; D may be TRBD1 (6 bases). The V end lost 2 bases, the J end lost 4 bases, and 11 bases lay between the germline ends. The CDR3 is made up of 14 amino acids. CDR1 LNHDA and CDR2 SQIVND come from the germline V gene (reference sequence). This chain's CDR3 is CASSINRDVETQYF. The CDR3 coding sequence is TGTGCCAGTAGTATAAACAGGGATGTAGAGACCCAGTACTTC.

The J gene is TRBJ2-3, the V gene TRBV18, with 8 bases aligning to TRBD2. Looked up from germline, CDR1 is KGHSH and CDR2 is LQKENI. V lost 3 bases to trimming and J lost 2 bases; unmatched junction nucleotides: 4. The CDR3 length is 15 residues. The CDR3 loop is CASSPTSGNTDTQYF. CDR3 in DNA: TGTGCCAGCTCACCCACTAGCGGTAACACAGATACGCAGTATTTT.